These 8 T cell receptor beta chains share one sample of origin, sequenced in a study of shared clonotypes between healthy human individuals. The protocol was immunoSEQ multiplex PCR, while the TCRdb copy is restricted to in-frame clones and leaves out a portion. The sample lists around 240,000 clones; about 69% were seen once. The sample was memory CD4+ T cells sorted from blood. Subset here: CD45RA-negative fraction. Every receptor here comes from a man aged 30-40 years in good health.

This clone was seen a handful of times. This sequence joins TRBV28 and TRBJ2-6; 10 bases are a match to TRBD2. Looked up from germline, CDR1 is MDHEN and CDR2 is SYDVKM. The CDR3 is 16 amino acids. J gave up 2 bases and V 5 bases, and 3 bases lay outside the gene matches. CDR3 DNA sequence: TGTGCCAGCAGTCTAGCGGGAGCGGCTGGGGCCAACGTCCTGACTTTC. Protein: CASSLAGAAGANVLTF.

The chain combines TRBV2 with TRBJ1-5; tentative D call: TRBD1 (6 bases). The germline V and J ends were trimmed by 4 bases and 9 bases, with 13 bases remaining between them. The germline CDR1 and CDR2 sequences are SNHLY and FYNNEI. The CDR3 loop spans 13 amino acids. The CDR3 DNA reads as TGTGCCAGCAGTGCGGCCCAAGGGGGGCCCCAGCATTTT. It encodes CASSAAQGGPQHF.

This clone was counted only a few times. The rearrangement links TRBV29-1 to TRBJ2-5; D is perhaps TRBD2 (6 bases). Trimming removed 0 bases at V and 4 bases at J, with 12 bases between. CDR1 and CDR2 from the germline V gene are SQVTM and ANQGSEA. The CDR3 is 14 amino acids. Written as DNA, the CDR3 is TGCAGCGTTGAAGAGCCAGCGGGTATAGAGACCCAGTACTTC. This translates into CSVEEPAGIETQYF.

The chain has TRBV4-3 and TRBJ1-1; tentative D call: TRBD1 (5 bases). The CDR3 has 15 residues. Trimming removed 0 bases from V and 5 bases from J, with 13 bases in between. Germline V gene lookup returns CDR1 LGHNA and CDR2 YSLEER. The CDR3 DNA reads as TGCGCCAGCAGCCAAGAGGATGGCAGGGTGACTGAAGCTTTCTTT. The encoded protein is CASSQEDGRVTEAFF.

The genes are TRBV5-5 and TRBJ2-3, with unresolved D. This CDR3 is built from 15 residues. Trimming removed 3 bases at V and 3 bases at J, with 14 bases between. CDR1 SGHKS and CDR2 YYEKEE come from the germline V gene (reference sequence). The CDR3 here is CASSWSPWTTDTQYF. The CDR3 bases are TGTGCCAGCAGCTGGAGCCCATGGACGACAGATACGCAGTATTTT.

V usage is TRBV5-4 and J usage is TRBJ2-3, with TRBD2 matching 13 bases. Trimming cost V 4 bases and J 4 bases; bases outside gene matches: 3. Germline V gene sequence: CDR1 SGHNT, CDR2 YYREEE (reference sequence). The CDR3 length is 15 residues. CDR3 bases: TGTGCCAGCAGCACCGGGACTAGCGGGGCAGATACGCAGTATTTT. Translating gives CASSTGTSGADTQYF.

The V and J genes are TRBV6-1 and TRBJ1-2, with TRBD1 identical over 7 bases. J gave up 7 bases and V 6 bases, and 11 bases lay outside the gene matches. This CDR3 is built from 14 residues. Germline CDR1 is MNHNS and CDR2 is SASEGT. As DNA, the CDR3 is TGTGCCAGCAGCCCGGAACAGGGGATAGGTGGCTACACCTTC. Protein sequence: CASSPEQGIGGYTF.

The CDR3, as DNA: TGTGCCAGCAGTGGAGCTGGGCCAGGGGGCGCGGGTCAGCCCCAGCATTTT. It yields the protein CASSGAGPGGAGQPQHF. V gene TRBV6-1 combines with J gene TRBJ1-5; 8 nucleotides agree with TRBD1. J gave up 6 bases and V 4 bases, and 14 bases lay outside the gene matches. Looked up from germline, CDR1 is MNHNS and CDR2 is SASEGT. This CDR3 spans 17 amino acids.